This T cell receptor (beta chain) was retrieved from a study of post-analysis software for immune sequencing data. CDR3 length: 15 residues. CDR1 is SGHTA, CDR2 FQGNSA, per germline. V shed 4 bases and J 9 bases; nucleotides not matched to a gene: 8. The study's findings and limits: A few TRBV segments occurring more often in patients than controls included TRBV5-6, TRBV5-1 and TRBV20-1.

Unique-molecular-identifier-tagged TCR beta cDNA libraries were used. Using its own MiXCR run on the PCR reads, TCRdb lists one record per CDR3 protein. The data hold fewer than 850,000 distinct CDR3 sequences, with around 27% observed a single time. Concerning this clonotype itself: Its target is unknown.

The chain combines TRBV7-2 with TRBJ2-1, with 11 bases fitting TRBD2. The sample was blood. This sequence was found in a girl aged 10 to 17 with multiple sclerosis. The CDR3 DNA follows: TGTGCCAGCAGCTACGCTAGCGGGGGGCCGGTTGAGCAGTTCTTC. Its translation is CASSYASGGPVEQFF.